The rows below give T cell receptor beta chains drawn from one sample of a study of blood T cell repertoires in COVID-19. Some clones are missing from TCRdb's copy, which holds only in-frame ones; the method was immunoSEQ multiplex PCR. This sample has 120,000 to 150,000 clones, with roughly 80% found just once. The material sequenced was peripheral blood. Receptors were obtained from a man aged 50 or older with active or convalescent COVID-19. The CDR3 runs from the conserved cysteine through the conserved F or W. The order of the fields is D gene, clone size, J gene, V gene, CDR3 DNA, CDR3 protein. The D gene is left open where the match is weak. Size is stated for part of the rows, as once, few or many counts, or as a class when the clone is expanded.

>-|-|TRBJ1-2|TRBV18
TGTGCCAGCTCACCCATGGGGGGGCAAGACTATGGCTACACCTTC
CASSPMGGQDYGYTF
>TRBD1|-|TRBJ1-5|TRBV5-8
TGTGCCAGCAGCCTGGACAGGGATAGCAATCAGCCCCAGCATTTT
CASSLDRDSNQPQHF
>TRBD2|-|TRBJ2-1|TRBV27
TGTGCCAGCAGTTCCCCCCGACTAGCGGAGACTTACAATGAGCAGTTCTTC
CASSSPRLAETYNEQFF
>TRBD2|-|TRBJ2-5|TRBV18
TGTGCCAGCTCACCTCCCTTAGCGGGAGCGGTAGAGACCCAGTACTTC
CASSPPLAGAVETQYF
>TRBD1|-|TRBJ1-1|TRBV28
TGTGCCAGCAGCCTACTGACAGGGATGGCTGAAGCTTTCTTT
CASSLLTGMAEAFF
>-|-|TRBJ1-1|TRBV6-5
TGTGCCAGCAGCTCCCCCGGGATCACTGAAGCTTTCTTT
CASSSPGITEAFF
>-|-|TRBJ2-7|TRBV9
TGTGCCAGCAGCGTTTGGGGGGGCAACGAGCAGTACTTC
CASSVWGGNEQYF
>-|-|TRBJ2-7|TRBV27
TGTGCCAGCAGCCAGGCCATCGGGGCCTACGAGCAGTACTTC
CASSQAIGAYEQYF
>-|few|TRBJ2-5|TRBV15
TGTGCCACCAGCAGAGTCCGGGCCACCGGAGGAGAGACCCAGTACTTC
CATSRVRATGGETQYF
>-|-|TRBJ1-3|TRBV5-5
TGTGCCAGCAGCTCCAGGGTCCTCGGAACAGAAACCATATATTTT
CASSSRVLGTETIYF
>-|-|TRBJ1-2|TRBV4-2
TGTGCCAGCAGCCAAGATTCCAGGAACTATGGCTACACCTTC
CASSQDSRNYGYTF
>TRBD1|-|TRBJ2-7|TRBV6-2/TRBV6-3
TGTGCCAGCAGTTACGACGGGACAGGGAGCTCCTACGAGCAGTACTTC
CASSYDGTGSSYEQYF
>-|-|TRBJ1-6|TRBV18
TGTGCCAGCTCACCCAGCGGAGGAGGTTCACCCCTCCACTTT
CASSPSGGGSPLHF
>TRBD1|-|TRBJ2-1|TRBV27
TGTGCCTCGGACAGGAGTTACAATGAGCAGTTCTTC
CASDRSYNEQFF
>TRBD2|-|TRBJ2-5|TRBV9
TGTGCCAGCAGCACGGGACTAGCGGGAGGGGTTGCGGAGACCCAGTACTTC
CASSTGLAGGVAETQYF
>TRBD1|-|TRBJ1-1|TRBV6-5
TGTGCCAGCAGTTACAGGCCGGGACAGGGCTCTGAAGCTTTCTTT
CASSYRPGQGSEAFF
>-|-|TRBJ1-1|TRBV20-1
TGCAGTGCTAGTTGGCAGTTGAACACTGAAGCTTTCTTT
CSASWQLNTEAFF
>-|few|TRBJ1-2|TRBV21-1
TGTGCCAGCAGCAAATCGGGCCCCGGGACAGGGGGCGCAGGCTATGGCTACACCTTC
CASSKSGPGTGGAGYGYTF
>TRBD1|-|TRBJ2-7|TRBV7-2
TGTGCCAGCAGCATCGAGGGGACAGGGGGCTTGTCCTACGAGCAGTACTTC
CASSIEGTGGLSYEQYF
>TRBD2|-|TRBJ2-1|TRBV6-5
TGTGCCAGCAGTCGCCGGGTAGCGGGATGGGGTGAGCAGTTCTTC
CASSRRVAGWGEQFF
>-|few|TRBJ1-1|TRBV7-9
TGTGCCAGCAGCCCCCCGGGTGTGATGAACACTGAAGCTTTCTTT
CASSPPGVMNTEAFF
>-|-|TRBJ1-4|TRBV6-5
TGTGCCAGCAGTCCAGGGATGGCTAATGAAAAACTGTTTTTT
CASSPGMANEKLFF
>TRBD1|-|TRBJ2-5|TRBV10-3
TGTGCCATCAGAGACCCAAACAGGGGTGGGGAAGAGACCCAGTACTTC
CAIRDPNRGGEETQYF
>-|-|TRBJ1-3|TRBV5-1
TGCGCCAGCAGTCAGATGGGGAGCTCTGGAAACACCATATATTTT
CASSQMGSSGNTIYF
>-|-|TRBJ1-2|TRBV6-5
TGTGCCAGCAGTTACTCCCGGACAGTACGGTATGGCTACACCTTC
CASSYSRTVRYGYTF
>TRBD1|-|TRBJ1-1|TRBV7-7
TGTGCCAGCAGCCGTGAACCGGACAGGGTCGGCACTGAAGCTTTCTTT
CASSREPDRVGTEAFF
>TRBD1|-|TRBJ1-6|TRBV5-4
TGTGCCAGCAGCGGACGCAGGACAGGGAATTCACCCCTCCACTTT
CASSGRRTGNSPLHF
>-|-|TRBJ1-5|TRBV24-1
TGTGCCACCAGTGCCAGAAACAATCAGCCCCAGCATTTT
CATSARNNQPQHF
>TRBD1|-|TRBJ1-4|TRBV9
TGTGCCAGCAGCCTCCACAGGGGGCAGGCTAATGAAAAACTGTTTTTT
CASSLHRGQANEKLFF
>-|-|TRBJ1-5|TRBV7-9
TGTGCCAGCAGCGTGGGAGGGGGGGCCAATCTGCCCCAGCATTTT
CASSVGGGANLPQHF
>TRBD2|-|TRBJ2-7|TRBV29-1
TGCAGCGTCGCCGGGACTAGCGGCTCCCTGGAGCAGTACTTC
CSVAGTSGSLEQYF
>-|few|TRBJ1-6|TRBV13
TGTGCCAGCAGCTCCCCAGGAAATAATTCACCCCTCCACTTT
CASSSPGNNSPLHF
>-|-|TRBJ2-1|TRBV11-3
TGTGCCAGCAGGCTAAGTGAAGTGAGTGAGCAGTTCTTC
CASRLSEVSEQFF